There are a few counts of the clone carrying this T cell receptor beta chain. Antigen unknown. This entry belongs to a study of cytomegalovirus exposure and HLA in healthy donors. About the research overall: The early release's HLA-typed donors yielded roughly 85 million unique TCRs.

This CDR3 contains 11 residues. CDR1 and CDR2 (germline): MNHEY, SMNVEV (reference sequence). With 5 bases clipped from V and 7 bases from J, the junction kept 2 bases outside the gene matches. Study findings and constraints: In an earlier analysis, productive rearrangement rates for most beta V segments clustered near 87% or 30%. In a later analysis, TCR association rates varied by HLA locus: DRB1 most, HLA-C fewest. An observed cluster of highly shared sequence variants was recorded as a likely sequencing artifact.

Primers for the PCR totalled 60 Vbeta and 13 Jbeta. Clones were read by immunoSEQ multiplex PCR, and TCRdb kept only the in-frame ones, dropping some. The sample has 150,000 or so clones, more than 70% seen once. The receptor was derived from a girl aged 5-17 years in good health and CMV-seronegative. This chain uses TRBV27 with TRBJ2-7, with 7 bases identical to TRBD2. The sequencing input was PBMCs. CDR3 coding DNA: TGTGCCAGCAGTATCGGGGGGGAGCAGTACTTC. This encodes CASSIGGEQYF.